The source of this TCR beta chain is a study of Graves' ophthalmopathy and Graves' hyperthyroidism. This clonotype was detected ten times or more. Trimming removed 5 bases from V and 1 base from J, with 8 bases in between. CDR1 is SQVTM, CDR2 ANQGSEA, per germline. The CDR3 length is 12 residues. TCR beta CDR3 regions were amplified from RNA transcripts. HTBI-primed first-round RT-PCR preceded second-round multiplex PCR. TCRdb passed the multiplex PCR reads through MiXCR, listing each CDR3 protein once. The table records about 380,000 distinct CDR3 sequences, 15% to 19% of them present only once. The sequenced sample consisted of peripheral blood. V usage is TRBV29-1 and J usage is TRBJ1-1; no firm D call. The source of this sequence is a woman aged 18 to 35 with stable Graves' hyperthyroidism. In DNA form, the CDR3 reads TGCAGCGTTTCTAAGTGGAACACTGAAGCTTTCTTT. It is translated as CSVSKWNTEAFF.